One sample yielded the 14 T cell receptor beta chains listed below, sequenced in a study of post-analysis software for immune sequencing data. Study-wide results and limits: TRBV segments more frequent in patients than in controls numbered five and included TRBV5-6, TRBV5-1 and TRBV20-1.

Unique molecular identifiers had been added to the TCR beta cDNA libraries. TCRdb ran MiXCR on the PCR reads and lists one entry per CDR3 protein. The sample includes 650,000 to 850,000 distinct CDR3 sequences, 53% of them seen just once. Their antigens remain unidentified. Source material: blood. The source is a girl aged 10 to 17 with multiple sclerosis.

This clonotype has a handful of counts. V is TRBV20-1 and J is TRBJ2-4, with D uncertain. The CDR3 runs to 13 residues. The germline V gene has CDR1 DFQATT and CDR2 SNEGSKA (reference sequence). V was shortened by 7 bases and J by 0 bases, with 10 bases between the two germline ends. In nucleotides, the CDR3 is TGCAGTGGGAGAGACGGAGCCAAAAACATTCAGTACTTC. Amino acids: CSGRDGAKNIQYF.

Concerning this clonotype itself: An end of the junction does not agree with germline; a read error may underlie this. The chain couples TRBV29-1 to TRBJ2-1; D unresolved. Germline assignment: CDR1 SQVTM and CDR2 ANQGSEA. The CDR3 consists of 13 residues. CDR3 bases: TGCAGCGGCCAGCAGAACCTCGACAATGAGCAGGTCTTC. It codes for CSGQQNLDNEQVF.

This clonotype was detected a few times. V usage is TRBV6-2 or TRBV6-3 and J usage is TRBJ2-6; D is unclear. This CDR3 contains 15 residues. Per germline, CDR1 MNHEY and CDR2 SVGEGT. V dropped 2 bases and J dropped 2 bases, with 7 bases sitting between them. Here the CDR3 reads CASSYRPPGANVLTF. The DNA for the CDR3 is TGTGCCAGCAGTTACCGTCCACCTGGGGCCAACGTCCTGACTTTC.

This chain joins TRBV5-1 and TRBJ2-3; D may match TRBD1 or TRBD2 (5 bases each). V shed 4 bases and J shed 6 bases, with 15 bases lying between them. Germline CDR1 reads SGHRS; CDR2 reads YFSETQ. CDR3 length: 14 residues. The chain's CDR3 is CASSDPGTSDTQYF. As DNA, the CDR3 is TGCGCCAGCAGCGATCCGGGGACCTCTGATACGCAGTATTTT.

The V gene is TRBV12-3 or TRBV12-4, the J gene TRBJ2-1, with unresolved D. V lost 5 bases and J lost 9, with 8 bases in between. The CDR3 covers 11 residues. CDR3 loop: CASSMVGEQFF. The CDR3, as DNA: TGTGCCAGCAGTATGGTGGGTGAGCAGTTCTTC.

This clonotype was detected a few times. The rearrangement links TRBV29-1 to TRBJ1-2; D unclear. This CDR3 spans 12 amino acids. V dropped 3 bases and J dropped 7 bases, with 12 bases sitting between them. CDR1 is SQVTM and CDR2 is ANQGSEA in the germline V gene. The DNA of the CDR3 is TGCAGCGTTGAGTGGGCACGGTTTGGCTACACCTTC. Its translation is CSVEWARFGYTF.

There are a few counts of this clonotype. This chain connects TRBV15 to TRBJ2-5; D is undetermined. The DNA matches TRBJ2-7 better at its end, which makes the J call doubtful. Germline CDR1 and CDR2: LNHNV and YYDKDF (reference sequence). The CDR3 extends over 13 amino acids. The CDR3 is CATSTPWSGEQYF. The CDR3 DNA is TGTGCCACCAGCACGCCGTGGTCGGGCGAGCAGTACTTC.

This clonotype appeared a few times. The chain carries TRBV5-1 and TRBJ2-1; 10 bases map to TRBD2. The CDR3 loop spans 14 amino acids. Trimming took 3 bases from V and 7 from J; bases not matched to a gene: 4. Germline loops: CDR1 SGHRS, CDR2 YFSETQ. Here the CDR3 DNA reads TGCGCCAGCAGCTGGACTAGCGGCTGGAATGAGCAGTTCTTC. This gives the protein CASSWTSGWNEQFF.

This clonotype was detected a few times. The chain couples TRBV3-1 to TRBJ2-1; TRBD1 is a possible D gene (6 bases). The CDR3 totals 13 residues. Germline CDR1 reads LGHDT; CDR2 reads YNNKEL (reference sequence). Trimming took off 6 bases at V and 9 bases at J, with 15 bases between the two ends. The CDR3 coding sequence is TGTGCCAGCAGTTCAAAGCCAGGGGCTGAGCAGTTCTTC. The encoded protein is CASSSKPGAEQFF.

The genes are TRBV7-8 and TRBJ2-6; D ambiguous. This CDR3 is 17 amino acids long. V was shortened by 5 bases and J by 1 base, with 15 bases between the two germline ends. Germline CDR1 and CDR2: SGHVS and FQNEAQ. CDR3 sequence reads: CASSHARITSGANVLTF. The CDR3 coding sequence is TGTGCCAGCAGCCATGCCCGGATTACTTCTGGGGCCAACGTCCTGACTTTC.

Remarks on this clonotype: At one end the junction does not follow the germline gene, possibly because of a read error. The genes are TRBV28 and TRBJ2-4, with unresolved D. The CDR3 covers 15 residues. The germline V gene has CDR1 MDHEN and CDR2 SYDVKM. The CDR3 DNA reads TGTGCCGGCAGTCCTTCTCTGGGATCCAAAAACATTCAGTACTTC. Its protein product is CAGSPSLGSKNIQYF.

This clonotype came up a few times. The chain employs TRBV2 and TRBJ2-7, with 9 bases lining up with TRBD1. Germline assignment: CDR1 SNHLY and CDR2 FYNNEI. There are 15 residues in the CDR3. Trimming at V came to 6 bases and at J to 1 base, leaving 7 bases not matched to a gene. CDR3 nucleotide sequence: TGTGCCAGCAGGTCCACCGGGACAGGGTCCTACGAGCAGTACTTC. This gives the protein CASRSTGTGSYEQYF.

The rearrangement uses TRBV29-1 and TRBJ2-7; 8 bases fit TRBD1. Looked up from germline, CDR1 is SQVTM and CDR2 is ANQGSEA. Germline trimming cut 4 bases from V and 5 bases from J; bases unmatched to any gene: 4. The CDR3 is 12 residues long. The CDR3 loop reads CSVGTGLHEQYF. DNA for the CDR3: TGCAGCGTTGGGACAGGGCTCCACGAGCAGTACTTC.

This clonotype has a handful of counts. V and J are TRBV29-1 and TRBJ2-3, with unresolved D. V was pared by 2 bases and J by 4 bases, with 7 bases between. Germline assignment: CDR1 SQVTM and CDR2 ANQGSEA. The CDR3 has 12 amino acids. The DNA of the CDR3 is TGCAGCGTTGAACGGATGCCAGATACGCAGTATTTT. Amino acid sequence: CSVERMPDTQYF.